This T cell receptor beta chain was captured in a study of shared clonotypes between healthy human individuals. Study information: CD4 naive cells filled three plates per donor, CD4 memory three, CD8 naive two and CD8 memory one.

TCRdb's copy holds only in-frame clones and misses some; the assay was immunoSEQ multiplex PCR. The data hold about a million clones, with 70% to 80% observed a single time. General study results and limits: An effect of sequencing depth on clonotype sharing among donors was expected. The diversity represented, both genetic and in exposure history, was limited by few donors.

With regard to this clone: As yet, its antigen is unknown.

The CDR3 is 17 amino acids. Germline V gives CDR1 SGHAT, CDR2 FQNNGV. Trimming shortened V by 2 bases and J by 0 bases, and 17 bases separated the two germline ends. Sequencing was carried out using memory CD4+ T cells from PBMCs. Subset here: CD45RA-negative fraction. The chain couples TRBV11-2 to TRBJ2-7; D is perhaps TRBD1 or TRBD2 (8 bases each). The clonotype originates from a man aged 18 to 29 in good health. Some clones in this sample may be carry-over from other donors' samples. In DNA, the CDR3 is TGTGCCAGCAGCTTACAGGGGGCAAGCGGGAGCTCCTACGAGCAGTACTTC. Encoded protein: CASSLQGASGSSYEQYF.